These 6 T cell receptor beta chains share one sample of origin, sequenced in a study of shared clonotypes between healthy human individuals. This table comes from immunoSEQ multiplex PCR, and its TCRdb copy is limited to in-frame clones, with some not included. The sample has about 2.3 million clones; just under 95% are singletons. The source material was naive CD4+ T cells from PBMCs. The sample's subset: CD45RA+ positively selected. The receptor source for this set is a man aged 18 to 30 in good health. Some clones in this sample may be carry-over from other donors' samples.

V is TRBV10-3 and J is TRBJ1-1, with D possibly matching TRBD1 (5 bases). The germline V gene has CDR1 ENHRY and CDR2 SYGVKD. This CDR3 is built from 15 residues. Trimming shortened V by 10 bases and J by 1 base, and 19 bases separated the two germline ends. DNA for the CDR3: TGTGCCACTTCGCGGGGTGGACAAACGAACACTGAAGCTTTCTTT. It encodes CATSRGGQTNTEAFF.

In DNA form, the CDR3 reads TGTGCCAGTAGTATAACAGGGGTGCCAGATACGCAGTATTTT. Translation gives CASSITGVPDTQYF. This rearrangement joins TRBV19 to TRBJ2-3; 7 nucleotides line up with TRBD1. The CDR3 is 14 residues long. Trimming cost V 2 bases and J 4 bases; bases outside gene matches: 3. Germline assignment: CDR1 LNHDA and CDR2 SQIVND (reference sequence). Looking up the rest from reference TRBV19 and TRBJ2-3 gives the full variable domain: DGGITQSPKYLFRKEGQNVTLSCEQNLNHDAMYWYRQDPGQGLRLIYYSQIVNDFQKGDIAEGYSVSREKKESFPLTVTSAQKNPTAFYLCASSITGVPDTQYFGPGTRLTVL.

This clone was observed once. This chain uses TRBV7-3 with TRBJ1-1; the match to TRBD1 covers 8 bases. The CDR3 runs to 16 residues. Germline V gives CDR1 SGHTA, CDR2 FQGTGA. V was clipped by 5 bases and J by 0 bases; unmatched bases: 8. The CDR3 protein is CASSTRTGLMNTEAFF. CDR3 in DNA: TGTGCCAGCAGCACCCGGACAGGGTTAATGAACACTGAAGCTTTCTTT.

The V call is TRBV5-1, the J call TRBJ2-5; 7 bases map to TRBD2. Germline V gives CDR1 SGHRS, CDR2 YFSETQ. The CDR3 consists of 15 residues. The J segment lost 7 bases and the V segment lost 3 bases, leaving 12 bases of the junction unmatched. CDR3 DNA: TGCGCCAGCAGCTCCAATCTAGCGGCGCAGAGGACCCAGTACTTC. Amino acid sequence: CASSSNLAAQRTQYF. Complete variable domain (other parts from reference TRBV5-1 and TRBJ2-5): KAGVTQTPRYLIKTRGQQVTLSCSPISGHRSVSWYQQTPGQGLQFLFEYFSETQRNKGNFPGRFSGRQFSNSRSEMNVSTLELGDSALYLCASSSNLAAQRTQYFGPGTRLLVL.

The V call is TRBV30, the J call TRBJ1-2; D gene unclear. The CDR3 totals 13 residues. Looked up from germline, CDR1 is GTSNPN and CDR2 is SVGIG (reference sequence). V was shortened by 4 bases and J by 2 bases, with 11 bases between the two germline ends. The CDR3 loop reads CAWTKALNYGYTF. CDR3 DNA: TGTGCCTGGACCAAGGCGTTGAACTATGGCTACACCTTC. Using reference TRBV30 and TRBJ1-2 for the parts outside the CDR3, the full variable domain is SQTIHQWPATLVQPVGSPLSLECTVEGTSNPNLYWYRQAAGRGLQLLFYSVGIGQISSEVPQNLSASRPQDRQFILSSKKLLLSDSGFYLCAWTKALNYGYTFGSGTRLTVV.

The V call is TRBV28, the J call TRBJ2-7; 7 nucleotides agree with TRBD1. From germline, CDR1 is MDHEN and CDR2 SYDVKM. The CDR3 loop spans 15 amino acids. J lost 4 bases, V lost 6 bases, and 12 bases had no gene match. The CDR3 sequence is CASRYPGQYSYEQYF. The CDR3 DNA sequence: TGTGCCAGCAGATACCCGGGACAGTACTCTTACGAGCAGTACTTC.